Sequencing of this T cell receptor (beta chain) was carried out in a study of blood T cell repertoires in COVID-19. Using immunoSEQ multiplex PCR, the repertoire was profiled, and TCRdb retains in-frame clones only, with some absent. The sample includes 100,000 to 150,000 clones, roughly 89% of them seen just once. The germline gives CDR1 LNHDA, CDR2 SQIVND (reference sequence). The V and J ends lost 8 bases and 7 bases, in that order; junction bases with no gene match: 12. The CDR3 has 15 amino acids. This clonotype was sampled from a man aged 50-60 years with active or convalescent COVID-19. This sequence joins TRBV19 and TRBJ1-4, with 8 bases aligning to TRBD1. Sequenced input: peripheral blood. Here the CDR3 DNA reads TGTGCCAGTTCCGCGCAGGGGGCGGGTATTGAAAAACTGTTTTTT. It yields the protein CASSAQGAGIEKLFF.